This entry features one TCR beta chain sequence. CDR3 size: 16 residues. Germline V gene lookup returns CDR1 PRHDT and CDR2 FYEKMQ (reference sequence). The ends were cut back, 0 bases at V and 2 bases at J, with 11 bases in the middle. Authors' data handling: Amplification from reference gene primers served as the basis for estimated nucleated cell counts. Libraries were prepared by immunoSEQ multiplex PCR; TCRdb keeps only in-frame clonotypes and omits some of them. V and J calls and clone size follow that table, whereas D and trimming were derived from the DNA. The sample contains 250,000 to 400,000 clones, 90% of which appear only once. This sample is part of a study of blood T cell repertoires in COVID-19. Turning to the study itself: PBMCs, B-cell-depleted T cells, or T cells provided the cDNA or gDNA that made up the material.

V usage is TRBV13 and J usage is TRBJ1-3, with TRBD1 as a possible D gene (5 bases). The source of this sequence is a man aged 60 to 69 who had recovered from COVID-19. The sequenced sample consisted of PBMCs or T cells enriched from blood (not recorded which). In nucleotides, the CDR3 is TGTGCCAGCAGCTTAGGGTGGGGCAGGGCTGGAAACACCATATATTTT. Translation: CASSLGWGRAGNTIYF.